Below are 18 T cell receptor beta chains sequenced from a single sample in a study of long-term antiretroviral therapy in people with HIV. The immunoSEQ assay was v3.0, run at survey level. The protocol was immunoSEQ multiplex PCR, while the TCRdb copy is restricted to in-frame clones and leaves out a portion. Of approximately 23,000 clones detected, around 83% appear once; the ten largest clones hold 4% to 6%. The source material was unsorted PBMCs, sampled roughly 2.7 years after starting antiretroviral therapy. All receptors derive from a man aged 35-49 years with HIV.

The J gene is TRBJ2-1, the V gene TRBV7-8; weak D call: TRBD2 (6 bases). Germline CDR1 SGHVS, CDR2 FQNEAQ. V lost 4 bases and J lost 4, with 17 bases in between. This CDR3 region has 16 residues. As DNA, the CDR3 is TGTGCCAGCAGCTCGTCCCCCGGGAGAGAATACAATGAGCAGTTCTTC. Amino acid sequence: CASSSSPGREYNEQFF.

This clone has just a few counts. The genes are TRBV5-1 and TRBJ2-7, with 7 positions matching TRBD1. CDR3 length: 18 amino acids. V gave up 4 bases and J gave up 0 bases; unmatched junction bases: 16. Per germline, CDR1 SGHRS and CDR2 YFSETQ. The DNA for the CDR3 is TGCGCCAGCAGCAACCGGGACAGTACCTTTGGAGACTCCTACGAGCAGTACTTC. Amino acids: CASSNRDSTFGDSYEQYF. The full variable domain, with the rest looked up from reference TRBV5-1 and TRBJ2-7, is KAGVTQTPRYLIKTRGQQVTLSCSPISGHRSVSWYQQTPGQGLQFLFEYFSETQRNKGNFPGRFSGRQFSNSRSEMNVSTLELGDSALYLCASSNRDSTFGDSYEQYFGPGTRLTVT.

V gene TRBV28 combines with J gene TRBJ2-1; D may match TRBD1 or TRBD2 (6 bases each). Per germline, CDR1 MDHEN and CDR2 SYDVKM. This CDR3 region has 13 residues. Trimming removed 7 bases at V and 7 bases at J, with 14 bases between. CDR3 in amino acids: CASIPGAWNEQFF. The CDR3 coding sequence is TGTGCCAGCATCCCGGGGGCTTGGAATGAGCAGTTCTTC.

The table lists this clone with a count of one. The V and J genes are TRBV5-4 and TRBJ2-3; TRBD1 is a possible D gene (5 bases). CDR3 length: 14 amino acids. Germline V gene sequence: CDR1 SGHNT, CDR2 YYREEE (reference sequence). V was pared by 0 bases and J by 0 bases, with 5 bases between. DNA for the CDR3: TGTGCCAGCAGCTTGGCAGGGAGCACAGATACGCAGTATTTT. It specifies CASSLAGSTDTQYF.

This chain joins TRBV7-9 and TRBJ2-1, with unresolved D. The germline gives CDR1 SEHNR, CDR2 FQNEAQ (reference sequence). The length of the CDR3 is 13 residues. Trimming took off 5 bases at V and 8 bases at J, with 13 bases between the two ends. The CDR3 sequence: CASSRSQSDEQFF. In DNA form, the CDR3 reads TGTGCCAGCAGCCGCAGCCAATCCGATGAGCAGTTCTTC.

This sequence joins TRBV19 and TRBJ2-7, with D perhaps matching TRBD1 (6 bases). V gave up 3 bases and J gave up 7 bases, with 19 bases separating them. The germline V gene encodes CDR1 LNHDA and CDR2 SQIVND (reference sequence). CDR3 length equals 15 residues. CDR3 sequence: CASSIGSGEGEEQYF. CDR3 in DNA: TGTGCCAGTAGTATCGGATCAGGGGAAGGTGAGGAGCAGTACTTC.

This sequence joins TRBV28 and TRBJ2-7; D remains ambiguous. CDR1 and CDR2 from the germline V gene are MDHEN and SYDVKM. The V end lost 6 bases, the J end lost 5 bases, and 8 bases lay between the germline ends. The CDR3 length is 11 residues. The CDR3 DNA is TGTGCCAGCAGCTCGAACGACGAGCAGTACTTC. It encodes CASSSNDEQYF. Filled out from reference TRBV28 and TRBJ2-7, the complete variable domain reads DVKVTQSSRYLVKRTGEKVFLECVQDMDHENMFWYRQDPGLGLRLIYFSYDVKMKEKGDIPEGYSVSREKKERFSLILESASTNQTSMYLCASSSNDEQYFGPGTRLTVT.

V gene TRBV4-2 combines with J gene TRBJ1-2; D is unresolved. The V gene lost 1 base and the J gene lost 1 base, with 13 bases spanning the gap. This CDR3 has 16 amino acids. Germline-derived CDR1 and CDR2 are LGHNA and YNFKEQ. DNA of the CDR3: TGTGCCAGCAGCCAAGTCGCGAGTCTTATTAACTATGGCTACACCTTC. Translation: CASSQVASLINYGYTF.

J is TRBJ2-1 and V is TRBV30; TRBD1 aligns across 10 bases. The CDR3 has 16 amino acids. Per germline, CDR1 GTSNPN and CDR2 SVGIG (reference sequence). The trim removed 0 bases at V and 6 bases at J, leaving 8 bases unmatched. The CDR3, as DNA: TGTGCCTGGAGTGTAGCCGGGACAGGGGCCGGCAATGAGCAGTTCTTC. Translation: CAWSVAGTGAGNEQFF. Using reference TRBV30 and TRBJ2-1 for the parts outside the CDR3, the full variable domain is SQTIHQWPATLVQPVGSPLSLECTVEGTSNPNLYWYRQAAGRGLQLLFYSVGIGQISSEVPQNLSASRPQDRQFILSSKKLLLSDSGFYLCAWSVAGTGAGNEQFFGPGTRLTVL.

The chain combines TRBV28 with TRBJ2-2; D is unclear. The CDR3 extends over 14 amino acids. Deletions cut 5 bases from V and 8 bases from J, with 15 bases between. Germline V lookup: CDR1 MDHEN, CDR2 SYDVKM. The CDR3 DNA follows: TGTGCCAGCAGTACCGGCTTGGTGCTGGGGGAGCTGTTTTTT. This encodes CASSTGLVLGELFF.

The V and J genes are TRBV2 and TRBJ2-5, with TRBD1 matching 9 bases. The CDR3 runs 14 residues. V lost 7 bases, J lost 2 bases, and 5 bases stayed unmatched. The germline V gene encodes CDR1 SNHLY and CDR2 FYNNEI. CDR3 nucleotide sequence: TGTGCCAGCAACCAGGGGACAGGGCAAGAGACCCAGTACTTC. Translated: CASNQGTGQETQYF.

The genes are TRBV28 and TRBJ2-3, with 12 bases that match TRBD1. Trimming at V came to 5 bases and at J to 4 bases, leaving 7 bases not matched to a gene. This CDR3 comprises 16 residues. Germline V CDR1 and CDR2: MDHEN, SYDVKM. CDR3 sequence reads: CASSPWGTGGSDTQYF. The CDR3, as DNA: TGTGCCAGCAGTCCGTGGGGGACAGGGGGCTCAGATACGCAGTATTTT.

This chain links TRBV7-9 with TRBJ2-7, with 9 bases matching TRBD1. The V segment lost 5 bases and the J segment 3 bases; nucleotides outside the gene matches: 5. CDR1 is SEHNR and CDR2 is FQNEAQ in the germline V gene (reference sequence). There are 14 residues in the CDR3. Written as DNA, the CDR3 is TGTGCCAGCAGCCGGGGACAGGGATACTACGAGCAGTACTTC. It specifies CASSRGQGYYEQYF.

The genes are TRBV6-5 and TRBJ2-1; tentative D call: TRBD2 (6 bases). From germline, CDR1 is MNHEY and CDR2 SVGAGI. V dropped 2 bases and J dropped 5 bases, with 13 bases sitting between them. This CDR3 spans 15 amino acids. The CDR3 DNA reads as TGTGCCAGCAGTTACCACGGGGGAGACCACAATGAGCAGTTCTTC. Translating it yields CASSYHGGDHNEQFF.

The CDR3 loop reads CSVETDRVSGTEAFF. CDR3 DNA sequence: TGCAGCGTTGAAACGGACAGGGTGTCGGGCACTGAAGCTTTCTTT. The gene calls are TRBV29-1 and TRBJ1-1, with 8 bases that match TRBD1. CDR3 length equals 15 residues. The ends lost 2 bases at V and 4 bases at J; junction bases unmatched: 9. Per the germline V gene, CDR1 is SQVTM and CDR2 is ANQGSEA.

This chain uses TRBV5-1 with TRBJ2-7; 9 bases fit TRBD1. This CDR3 contains 14 residues. V dropped 4 bases and J dropped 5; count of bases not matched to a gene: 7. Per germline, CDR1 SGHRS and CDR2 YFSETQ. The CDR3 bases are TGCGCCAGCAGCCTGCATGGACAGGGGAACGAGCAGTACTTC. Its protein is CASSLHGQGNEQYF. Full variable domain (missing parts from reference TRBV5-1 and TRBJ2-7): KAGVTQTPRYLIKTRGQQVTLSCSPISGHRSVSWYQQTPGQGLQFLFEYFSETQRNKGNFPGRFSGRQFSNSRSEMNVSTLELGDSALYLCASSLHGQGNEQYFGPGTRLTVT.

The gene calls are TRBV7-3 and TRBJ1-1, with 8 bases matching TRBD1. From germline, CDR1 is SGHTA and CDR2 FQGTGA. The CDR3 has 13 amino acids. The trim removed 0 bases at V and 9 bases at J, leaving 3 bases unmatched. The CDR3 bases are TGTGCCAGCAGCTTAACCGGCAGGGGGCAAGCTTTCTTT. This gives the protein CASSLTGRGQAFF.

The chain combines TRBV18 with TRBJ2-2, with TRBD1 identical over 8 bases. V gave up 4 bases and J gave up 4 bases; unmatched junction bases: 5. The CDR3 has 15 residues. CDR1 is KGHSH and CDR2 is LQKENI in the germline V gene. CDR3 residues: CASSLDRGRTGELFF. CDR3 sequence (DNA): TGTGCCAGCTCACTCGACAGGGGACGCACCGGGGAGCTGTTTTTT.